This T cell receptor beta chain was captured by sequencing in a study of cytomegalovirus exposure and HLA in healthy donors. Study-level points and caveats: In an earlier analysis, productive rearrangement rates for most beta V segments clustered near 87% or 30%. Researchers reported in a later analysis that a missense DCLRE1C variant was tied to TCR beta V- and J-gene trimming. The classifier, whose performance was assessed in both the original and validation cohorts, reportedly diagnosed cytomegalovirus status with high specificity and sensitivity.

The CDR3 covers 16 residues. The V gene's germline CDR1 is SGHRS and CDR2 YFSETQ. V shed 5 bases and J shed 0 bases, with 18 bases lying between them. The PCR contained 60 Vbeta and 13 Jbeta primers. The table came from immunoSEQ multiplex PCR; TCRdb's copy has only in-frame clones and leaves some out. This sample carries 150,000 to 250,000 clones, 75% to 85% of them seen once, and the ten largest clones take approximately 6.5%. This clone was counted a single time. No antigen is known for it. This clonotype was sampled from a woman aged 50 to 65 in good health and CMV-seropositive. This chain joins TRBV5-1 and TRBJ2-7, with a possible D match to TRBD1 (5 bases). The sample was PBMCs. CDR3 DNA sequence: TGCGCCAGCAGTAAAATGGGGCCCTTGAGCTCCTACGAGCAGTACTTC. Protein product: CASSKMGPLSSYEQYF.